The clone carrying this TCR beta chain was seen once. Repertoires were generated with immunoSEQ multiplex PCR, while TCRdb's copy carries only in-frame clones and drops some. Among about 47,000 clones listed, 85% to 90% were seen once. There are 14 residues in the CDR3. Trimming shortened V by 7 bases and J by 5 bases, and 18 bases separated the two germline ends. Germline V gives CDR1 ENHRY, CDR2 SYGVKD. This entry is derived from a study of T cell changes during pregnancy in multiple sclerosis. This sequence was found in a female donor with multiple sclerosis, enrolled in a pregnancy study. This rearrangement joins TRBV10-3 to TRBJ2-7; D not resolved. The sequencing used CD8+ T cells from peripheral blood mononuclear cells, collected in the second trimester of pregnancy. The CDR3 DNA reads TGTGCCATCAATCGCGCGGAATCTCTCGACGAGCAGTACTTC. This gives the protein CAINRAESLDEQYF.